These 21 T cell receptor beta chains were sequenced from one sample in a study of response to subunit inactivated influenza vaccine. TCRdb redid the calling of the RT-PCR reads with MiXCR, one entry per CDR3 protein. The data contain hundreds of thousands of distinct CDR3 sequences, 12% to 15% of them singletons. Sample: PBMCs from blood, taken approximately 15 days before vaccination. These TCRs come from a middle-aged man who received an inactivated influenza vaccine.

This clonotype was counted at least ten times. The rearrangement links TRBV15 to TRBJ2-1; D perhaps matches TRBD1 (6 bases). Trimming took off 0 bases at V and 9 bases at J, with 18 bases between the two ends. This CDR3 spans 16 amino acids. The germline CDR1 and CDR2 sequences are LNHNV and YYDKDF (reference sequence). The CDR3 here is CATSRDMDGNRAEQFF. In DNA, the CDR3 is TGTGCCACCAGCAGAGATATGGATGGTAACAGGGCTGAGCAGTTCTTC.

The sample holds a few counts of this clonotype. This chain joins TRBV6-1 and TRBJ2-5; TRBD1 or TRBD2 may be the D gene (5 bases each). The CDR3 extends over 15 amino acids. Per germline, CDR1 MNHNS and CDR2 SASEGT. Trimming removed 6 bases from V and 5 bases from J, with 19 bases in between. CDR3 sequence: CASSQPGGGSETQYF. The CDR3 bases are TGTGCCAGCAGCCAGCCCGGTGGGGGAAGCGAGACCCAGTACTTC.

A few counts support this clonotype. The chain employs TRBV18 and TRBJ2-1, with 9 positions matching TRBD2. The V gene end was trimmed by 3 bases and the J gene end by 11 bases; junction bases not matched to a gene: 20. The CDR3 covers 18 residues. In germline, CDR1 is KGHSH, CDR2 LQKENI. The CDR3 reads CASSPSSDPWTSVYQQFF. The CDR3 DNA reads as TGTGCCAGCTCACCCTCTTCTGATCCCTGGACTAGCGTATACCAGCAGTTCTTC.

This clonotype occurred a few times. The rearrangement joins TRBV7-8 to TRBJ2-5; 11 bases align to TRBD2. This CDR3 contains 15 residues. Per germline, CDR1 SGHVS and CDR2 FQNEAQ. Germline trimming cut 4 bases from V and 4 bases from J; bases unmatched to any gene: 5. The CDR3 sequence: CASSSAGLAGETQYF. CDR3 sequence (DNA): TGTGCCAGCAGCTCGGCAGGACTAGCGGGAGAGACCCAGTACTTC.

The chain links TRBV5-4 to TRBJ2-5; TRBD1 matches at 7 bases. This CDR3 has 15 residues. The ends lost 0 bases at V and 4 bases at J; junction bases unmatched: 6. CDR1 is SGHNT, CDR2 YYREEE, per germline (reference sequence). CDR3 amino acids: CASSLGNRGAETQYF. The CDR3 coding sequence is TGTGCCAGCAGCTTGGGGAACAGGGGAGCAGAGACCCAGTACTTC.

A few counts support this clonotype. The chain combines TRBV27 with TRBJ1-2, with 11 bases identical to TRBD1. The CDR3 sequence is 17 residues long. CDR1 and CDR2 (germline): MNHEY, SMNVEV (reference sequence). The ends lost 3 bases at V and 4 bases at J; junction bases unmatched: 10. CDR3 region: CASSFLTGTGGSYGYTF. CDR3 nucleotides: TGTGCCAGCAGTTTCCTCACCGGGACAGGGGGTTCCTATGGCTACACCTTC.

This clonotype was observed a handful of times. This chain's CDR3 is CATSDRDRPRETQYF. The CDR3 DNA reads as TGTGCCACCAGTGATCGGGACAGGCCCCGGGAGACCCAGTACTTC. V and J are TRBV24-1 and TRBJ2-5, with TRBD1 identical over 8 bases. The length of the CDR3 is 15 residues. In germline, CDR1 is KGHDR, CDR2 SFDVKD. After removal of 3 bases from V and 5 bases from J, the junction contained 7 bases not matched to a gene.

CDR3 sequence reads: CASTDRGSSYNEQFF. The CDR3 coding sequence is TGTGCCAGCACGGATAGGGGAAGCTCCTACAATGAGCAGTTCTTC. The chain links TRBV6-2 or TRBV6-3 to TRBJ2-1; a weak D match, TRBD1 (5 bases). Germline V lookup: CDR1 MNHEY, CDR2 SVGEGT. V was pared by 7 bases and J by 0 bases, with 13 bases between. This CDR3 contains 15 residues.

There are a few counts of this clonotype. As DNA, the CDR3 is TGTGCCAGCAGGCCCCCCGGACAGAAAAATGAAAAACTGTTTTTT. As protein: CASRPPGQKNEKLFF. V is TRBV6-1 and J is TRBJ1-4; tentative D call: TRBD1 (6 bases). The CDR3 has 15 amino acids. Germline lookup yields CDR1 MNHNS and CDR2 SASEGT. With 6 bases removed from V and 5 bases from J, the gap between germline ends came to 16 bases.

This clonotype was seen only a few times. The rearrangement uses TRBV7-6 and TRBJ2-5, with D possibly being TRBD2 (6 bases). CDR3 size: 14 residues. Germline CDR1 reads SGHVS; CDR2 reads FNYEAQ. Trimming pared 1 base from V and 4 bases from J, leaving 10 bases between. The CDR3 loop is CASSLGTILETQYF. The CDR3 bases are TGTGCCAGCAGCTTAGGGACTATCTTAGAGACCCAGTACTTC.

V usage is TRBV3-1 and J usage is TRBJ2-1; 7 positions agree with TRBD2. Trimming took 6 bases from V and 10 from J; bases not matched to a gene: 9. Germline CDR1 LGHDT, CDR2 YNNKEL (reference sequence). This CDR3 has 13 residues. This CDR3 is CASRQGGLGEQFF. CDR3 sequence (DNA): TGTGCCAGCAGGCAGGGAGGGCTGGGGGAGCAGTTCTTC.

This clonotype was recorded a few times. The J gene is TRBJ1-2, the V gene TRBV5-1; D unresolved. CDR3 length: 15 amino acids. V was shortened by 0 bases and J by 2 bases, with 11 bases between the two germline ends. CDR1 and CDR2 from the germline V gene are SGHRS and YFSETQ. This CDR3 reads CASSLDGLPNYGYTF. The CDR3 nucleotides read TGCGCCAGCAGCTTGGATGGGTTGCCGAACTATGGCTACACCTTC.

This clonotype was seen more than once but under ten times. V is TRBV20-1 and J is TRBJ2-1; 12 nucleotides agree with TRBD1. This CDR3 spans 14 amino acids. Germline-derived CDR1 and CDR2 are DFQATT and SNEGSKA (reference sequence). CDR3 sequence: CTVRDRGPYNEQFF. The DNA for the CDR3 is TGCACCGTTCGGGACAGGGGGCCGTACAATGAGCAGTTCTTC.

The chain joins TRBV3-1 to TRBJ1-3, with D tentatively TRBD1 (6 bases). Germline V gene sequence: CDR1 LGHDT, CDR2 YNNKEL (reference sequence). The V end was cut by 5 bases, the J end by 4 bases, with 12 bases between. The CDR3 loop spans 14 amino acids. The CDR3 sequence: CASSSPGQGNTIYF. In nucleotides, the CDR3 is TGTGCCAGCAGCTCACCGGGACAAGGAAACACCATATATTTT. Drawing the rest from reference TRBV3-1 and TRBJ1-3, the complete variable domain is DTAVSQTPKYLVTQMGNDKSIKCEQNLGHDTMYWYKQDSKKFLKIMFSYNNKELIINETVPNRFSPKSPDKAHLNLHINSLELGDSAVYFCASSSPGQGNTIYFGEGSWLTVV.

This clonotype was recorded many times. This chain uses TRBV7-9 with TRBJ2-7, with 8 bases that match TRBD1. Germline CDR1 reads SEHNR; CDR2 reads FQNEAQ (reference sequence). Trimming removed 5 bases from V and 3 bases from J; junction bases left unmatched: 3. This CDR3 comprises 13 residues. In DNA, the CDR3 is TGTGCCAGCAGCATCGGACAGGGCTACGAGCAGTACTTC. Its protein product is CASSIGQGYEQYF.

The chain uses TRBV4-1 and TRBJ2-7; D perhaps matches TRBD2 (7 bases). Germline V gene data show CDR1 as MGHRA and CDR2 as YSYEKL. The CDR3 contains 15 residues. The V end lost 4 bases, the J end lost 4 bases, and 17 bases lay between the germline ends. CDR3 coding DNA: TGCGCCAGCAGCCCCCGGGGGAGGGGGGGTTACGAGCAGTACTTC. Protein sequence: CASSPRGRGGYEQYF.

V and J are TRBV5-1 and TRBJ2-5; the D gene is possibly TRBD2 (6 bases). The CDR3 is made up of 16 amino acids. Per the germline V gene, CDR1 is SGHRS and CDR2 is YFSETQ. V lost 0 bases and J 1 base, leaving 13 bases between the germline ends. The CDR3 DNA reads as TGCGCCAGCAGCTTGGGACTAGGGAGAGGCCAAGAGACCCAGTACTTC. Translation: CASSLGLGRGQETQYF.

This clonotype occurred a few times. The CDR3 region is CSVQTYNEQFF. The CDR3 nucleotides are TGCAGCGTTCAAACTTACAATGAGCAGTTCTTC. The J gene is TRBJ2-1, the V gene TRBV29-1, with D uncertain. V was pared by 5 bases and J by 4 bases, with 6 bases between. This CDR3 is built from 11 residues. Germline-derived CDR1 and CDR2 are SQVTM and ANQGSEA.

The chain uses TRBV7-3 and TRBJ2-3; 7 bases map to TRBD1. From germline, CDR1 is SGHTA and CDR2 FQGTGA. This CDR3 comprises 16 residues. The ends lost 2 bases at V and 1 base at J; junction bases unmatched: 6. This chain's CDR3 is CASSLFGDRRTDTQYF. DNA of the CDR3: TGTGCCAGCAGCTTATTTGGGGACAGACGCACAGATACGCAGTATTTT.

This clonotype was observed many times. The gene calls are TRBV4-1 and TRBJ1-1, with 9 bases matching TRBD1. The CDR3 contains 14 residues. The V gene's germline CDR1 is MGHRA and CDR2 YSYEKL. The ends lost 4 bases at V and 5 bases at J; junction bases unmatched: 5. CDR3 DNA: TGCGCCAGCAGCCGACAGGGACAGGGAACTGAAGCTTTCTTT. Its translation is CASSRQGQGTEAFF.

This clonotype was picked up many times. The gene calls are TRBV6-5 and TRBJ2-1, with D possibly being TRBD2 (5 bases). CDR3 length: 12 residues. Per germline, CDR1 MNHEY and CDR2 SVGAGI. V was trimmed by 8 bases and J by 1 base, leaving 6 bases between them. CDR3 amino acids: CASGRSYNEQFF. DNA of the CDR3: TGTGCCAGCGGGAGATCCTACAATGAGCAGTTCTTC.